Listed below are T cell receptor beta chains from one sample, sequenced in a study of neoadjuvant anti-PD-1 for oral cavity cancer. TCRdb's table, derived via immunoSEQ multiplex PCR, lists solely in-frame clones and lacks some. The sample shows several thousand clones, 50% to 75% of them seen only once. Sequencing was performed on tumor tissue, taken before nivolumab (anti-PD-1) treatment. The receptors here all came from a person aged 35-79 years with oral cavity squamous cell carcinoma. CDR3s include the opening cysteine and the closing phenylalanine or tryptophan. A D gene is named only where the DNA matches it firmly. Rows give clone size only sometimes, using once, few, many, or a class for an expanded clone.

clone size: .; D gene: .; V gene: TRBV5-1; J gene: TRBJ2-5; CDR3 DNA: TGCGCCAGCAGCCCAGGGGGGCCGGAGACCCAGTACTTC; CDR3 protein: CASSPGGPETQYF
clone size: .; D gene: .; V gene: TRBV6-1; J gene: TRBJ1-1; CDR3 DNA: TGTGCCAGCAGTAGGAGTGGGGTCGAAGCTTTCTTT; CDR3 protein: CASSRSGVEAFF
clone size: .; D gene: .; V gene: TRBV6-5; J gene: TRBJ2-2; CDR3 DNA: TGTGCCAGCAGTTACTTTCGGGAGTTCCCCGGGGAGCTGTTTTTT; CDR3 protein: CASSYFREFPGELFF
clone size: .; D gene: .; V gene: TRBV5-6; J gene: TRBJ1-4; CDR3 DNA: TGTGCCAGCACCTTAGGGGTCTTCGAGGGAAAACTGTTTTTT; CDR3 protein: CASTLGVFEGKLFF
clone size: .; D gene: TRBD1; V gene: TRBV11-2; J gene: TRBJ1-2; CDR3 DNA: TGTGCCAGCAGCTTATCAACAGGGGGTTATGGCTACACCTTC; CDR3 protein: CASSLSTGGYGYTF
clone size: .; D gene: TRBD2; V gene: TRBV27; J gene: TRBJ2-3; CDR3 DNA: TGTGCCAGCACCCCTCGGGGACCCGGGAGGGATACGCAGTATTTT; CDR3 protein: CASTPRGPGRDTQYF
clone size: .; D gene: .; V gene: TRBV11-2; J gene: TRBJ2-7; CDR3 DNA: TGTGCCAGCAGCTTAGCCAAGCACTACGAGCAGTACTTC; CDR3 protein: CASSLAKHYEQYF
clone size: .; D gene: .; V gene: TRBV28; J gene: TRBJ1-5; CDR3 DNA: TGTGCCAGCAGTTTCAGGAGGGGCCAACAGCCCCAGCATTTT; CDR3 protein: CASSFRRGQQPQHF
clone size: .; D gene: .; V gene: TRBV14; J gene: TRBJ2-7; CDR3 DNA: TGTGCCAGCAGTAGGGACCTAACGAGACACGAGCAGTACTTC; CDR3 protein: CASSRDLTRHEQYF
clone size: .; D gene: .; V gene: TRBV6-6; J gene: TRBJ1-5; CDR3 DNA: TGTGCCAGCAGTTACATAGTTGGGGGCAATCAGCCCCAGCATTTT; CDR3 protein: CASSYIVGGNQPQHF
clone size: .; D gene: .; V gene: TRBV15; J gene: TRBJ2-7; CDR3 DNA: TGTGCCACCAGCTCCCGCGGAGTTGGGGGGGCCATTTACGAGCAGTACTTC; CDR3 protein: CATSSRGVGGAIYEQYF
clone size: .; D gene: .; V gene: TRBV11-3; J gene: TRBJ2-7; CDR3 DNA: TGTGCCAGCAGCAAAAGAAAATACGAGCAGTACTTC; CDR3 protein: CASSKRKYEQYF
clone size: .; D gene: .; V gene: TRBV5-1; J gene: TRBJ2-3; CDR3 DNA: TGCGCCAGCAGGCGGGGCCAGGGGACAGATACGCAGTATTTT; CDR3 protein: CASRRGQGTDTQYF
clone size: .; D gene: .; V gene: TRBV10-3; J gene: TRBJ1-1; CDR3 DNA: TGTGCCATCAGTGAGGGGTTTCTGGGAACTGAAGCTTTCTTT; CDR3 protein: CAISEGFLGTEAFF
clone size: .; D gene: .; V gene: TRBV27; J gene: TRBJ1-1; CDR3 DNA: TGTGCCAGCAGTTTAGCGAGGGTGGGGGGAACTGAAGCTTTCTTT; CDR3 protein: CASSLARVGGTEAFF
clone size: .; D gene: .; V gene: TRBV6-5; J gene: TRBJ2-7; CDR3 DNA: TGTGCCAGCAGCATACAGGGAGGCGAGCAGTACTTC; CDR3 protein: CASSIQGGEQYF
clone size: large; D gene: .; V gene: TRBV7-2; J gene: TRBJ1-1; CDR3 DNA: TGTGCCAGCAGCTTAGCGGGGGGTGAAGCTTTCTTT; CDR3 protein: CASSLAGGEAFF
clone size: few; D gene: .; V gene: TRBV4-2; J gene: TRBJ1-2; CDR3 DNA: TGTGCCAGCAGCCAAGGGTCGGCAGGACTTGGCTACACCTTC; CDR3 protein: CASSQGSAGLGYTF
clone size: .; D gene: TRBD2; V gene: TRBV5-4; J gene: TRBJ2-5; CDR3 DNA: TGTGCCAGCAGCTTGAAAGCGGGAGGAGAGACCCAGTACTTC; CDR3 protein: CASSLKAGGETQYF
clone size: .; D gene: .; V gene: TRBV29-1; J gene: TRBJ1-6; CDR3 DNA: TGCAGCGCCTCAGAGGGGACGGATAATTCACCCCTCCACTTT; CDR3 protein: CSASEGTDNSPLHF
clone size: few; D gene: .; V gene: TRBV6-6; J gene: TRBJ1-5; CDR3 DNA: TGTGCCAGCACTCATGGAGGTATTAATCAGCCCCAGCATTTT; CDR3 protein: CASTHGGINQPQHF
clone size: few; D gene: TRBD2; V gene: TRBV27; J gene: TRBJ2-1; CDR3 DNA: TGTGCCAGCAGTTTATGGGCTAGCGGGAGTCTCAATGAGCAGTTCTTC; CDR3 protein: CASSLWASGSLNEQFF
clone size: once; D gene: TRBD1; V gene: TRBV29-1; J gene: TRBJ2-3; CDR3 DNA: TGCAGCGTTGGCCCCAGGGGGAGCACAGATACGCAGTATTTT; CDR3 protein: CSVGPRGSTDTQYF
clone size: few; D gene: .; V gene: TRBV5-6; J gene: TRBJ2-2; CDR3 DNA: TGTGCCAGCAGGACTTGGGGGGTAGCTCGGGAGCTGTTTTTT; CDR3 protein: CASRTWGVARELFF
clone size: .; D gene: TRBD2; V gene: TRBV2; J gene: TRBJ2-2; CDR3 DNA: TGTGCCAGCCTAGAACAAGCGGGACGGACCGGGGAGCTGTTTTTT; CDR3 protein: CASLEQAGRTGELFF
clone size: .; D gene: TRBD2; V gene: TRBV9; J gene: TRBJ2-1; CDR3 DNA: TGTGCCAGCAGCGTTGGACTAGCGGAGAGGGGGCAGTTCTTC; CDR3 protein: CASSVGLAERGQFF